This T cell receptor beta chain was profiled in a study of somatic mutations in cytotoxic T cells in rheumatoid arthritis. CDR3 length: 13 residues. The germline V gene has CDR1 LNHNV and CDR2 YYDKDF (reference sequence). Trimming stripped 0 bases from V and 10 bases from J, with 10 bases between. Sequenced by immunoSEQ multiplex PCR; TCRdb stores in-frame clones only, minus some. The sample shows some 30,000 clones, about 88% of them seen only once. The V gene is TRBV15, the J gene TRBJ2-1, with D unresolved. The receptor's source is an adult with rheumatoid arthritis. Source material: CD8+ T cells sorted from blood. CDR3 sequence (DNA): TGTGCCACCAGCAGAGAAAACCCCGGGGAGCAGTTCTTC. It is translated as CATSRENPGEQFF. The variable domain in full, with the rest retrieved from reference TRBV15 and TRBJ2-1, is DAMVIQNPRYQVTQFGKPVTLSCSQTLNHNVMYWYQQKSSQAPKLLFHYYDKDFNNEADTPDNFQSRRPNTSFCFLDIRSPGLGDTAMYLCATSRENPGEQFFGPGTRLTVL.